The rows below give T cell receptor beta chains drawn from one sample of a study of T cells in Graves' hyperthyroidism and ophthalmopathy. TCRdb ran MiXCR on the multiplex PCR reads and lists one entry per CDR3 protein. Here the sample spans 350,000 to 450,000 distinct CDR3 sequences, roughly 17% being singletons. Sequencing was done on a sample of blood. These receptors came from a woman aged 25-40 years with Graves' hyperthyroidism that later progressed to Graves' ophthalmopathy. Both conserved end residues are part of each CDR3. The D gene is left open where the match is weak. Part of the rows lack a size; the others show once, few, many or a class for expanded clones.

many	TRBV5-5	TRBJ2-1	NA	CASSWDTGSYNEQFF	TGTGCCAGCAGTTGGGACACAGGCTCCTACAATGAGCAGTTCTTC
few	TRBV27	TRBJ1-3	NA	CASSLTPHEGNTIYF	TGTGCCAGCAGTTTAACCCCCCATGAGGGAAACACCATATATTTT
few	TRBV9	TRBJ1-1	TRBD1	CASSAKGGGVTEAFF	TGTGCCAGCAGCGCCAAGGGAGGGGGCGTCACTGAAGCTTTCTTT
NA	TRBV12-3/TRBV12-4	TRBJ1-1	NA	CASSSSDTNTEAFF	TGTGCCAGCAGTTCCTCGGACACTAACACTGAAGCTTTCTTT
NA	TRBV7-9	TRBJ1-2	NA	CASSLGTGFENYGYTF	TGTGCCAGCAGCTTAGGAACCGGTTTCGAAAACTATGGCTACACCTTC
few	TRBV20-1	TRBJ1-6	NA	CSARDVTDRSSPLHF	TGCAGTGCTAGAGATGTAACGGATAGGAGTTCACCCCTCCACTTT
many	TRBV28	TRBJ2-5	NA	CASSLGWSRGLEETQYF	TGTGCCAGCAGTTTAGGGTGGTCCAGGGGACTCGAAGAGACCCAGTACTTC
NA	TRBV20-1	TRBJ2-5	NA	CSAYLPATKETQYF	TGCAGTGCTTACCTGCCCGCGACAAAAGAGACCCAGTACTTC
many	TRBV6-1	TRBJ1-2	TRBD1	CASGPGDREAWGYTF	TGTGCCAGCGGACCGGGGGACAGGGAAGCTTGGGGCTACACCTTC
few	TRBV19	TRBJ1-1	NA	CASSIQLNTEAFF	TGTGCCAGTAGTATCCAGTTGAACACTGAAGCTTTCTTT
NA	TRBV30	TRBJ1-2	NA	CAWSVLGNGYTF	TGTGCCTGGAGTGTACTTGGGAATGGCTACACCTTC
NA	TRBV12-5	TRBJ2-1	NA	CASGLVLGPTYNEQFF	TGTGCTAGTGGTTTGGTACTCGGACCAACCTACAATGAGCAGTTCTTC
many	TRBV28	TRBJ2-2	NA	CASIDRNTGELFF	TGTGCCAGCATTGACAGGAACACCGGGGAGCTGTTTTTT
many	TRBV2	TRBJ1-3	NA	CASSESPWGRQNTIYF	TGTGCCAGCAGTGAAAGCCCCTGGGGGAGGCAAAACACCATATATTTT
many	TRBV12-3/TRBV12-4	TRBJ1-2	NA	CASSRTGTNYGYTF	TGTGCCAGCAGCCGGACGGGGACTAACTATGGCTACACCTTC
many	TRBV18	TRBJ2-5	NA	CASSPPPGRETQYF	TGTGCCAGCTCACCACCGCCGGGTCGGGAGACCCAGTACTTC
NA	TRBV7-8	TRBJ1-4	TRBD1	CASSGGQGNEKLFF	TGTGCCAGCAGCGGGGGACAGGGGAATGAAAAACTGTTTTTT
many	TRBV28	TRBJ2-2	TRBD2	CASSLGLAGGLWELFF	TGTGCCAGCAGTTTAGGGCTAGCGGGAGGATTATGGGAGCTGTTTTTT
many	TRBV9	TRBJ2-3	NA	CASSVAELGTDTQYF	TGTGCCAGCAGCGTAGCGGAATTGGGCACAGATACGCAGTATTTT
many	TRBV30	TRBJ2-3	TRBD2	CAWSHYGGKRADTQYF	TGTGCCTGGAGTCACTACGGGGGGAAACGAGCAGATACGCAGTATTTT